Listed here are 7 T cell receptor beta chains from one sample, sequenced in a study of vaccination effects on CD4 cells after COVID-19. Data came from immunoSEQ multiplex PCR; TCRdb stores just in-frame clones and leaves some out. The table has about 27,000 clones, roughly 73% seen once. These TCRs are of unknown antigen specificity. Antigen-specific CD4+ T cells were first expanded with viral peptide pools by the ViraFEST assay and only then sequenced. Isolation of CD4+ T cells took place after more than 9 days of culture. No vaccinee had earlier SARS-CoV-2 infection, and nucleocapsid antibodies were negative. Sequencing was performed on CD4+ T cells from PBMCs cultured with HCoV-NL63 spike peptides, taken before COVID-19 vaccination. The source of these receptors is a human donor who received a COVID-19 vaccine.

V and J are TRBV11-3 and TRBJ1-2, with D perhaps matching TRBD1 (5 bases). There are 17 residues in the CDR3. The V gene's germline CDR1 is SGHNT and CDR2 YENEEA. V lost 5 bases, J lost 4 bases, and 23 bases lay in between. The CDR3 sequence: CASSLTGDFFRSYGYTF. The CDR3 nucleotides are TGTGCCAGCAGCCTCACCGGGGACTTTTTCAGAAGCTATGGCTACACCTTC.

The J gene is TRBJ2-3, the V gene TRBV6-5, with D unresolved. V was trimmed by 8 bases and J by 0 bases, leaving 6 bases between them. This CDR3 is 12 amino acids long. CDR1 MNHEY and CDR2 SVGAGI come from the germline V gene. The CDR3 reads CASGQSTDTQYF. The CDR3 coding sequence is TGTGCCAGCGGTCAGAGCACAGATACGCAGTATTTT.

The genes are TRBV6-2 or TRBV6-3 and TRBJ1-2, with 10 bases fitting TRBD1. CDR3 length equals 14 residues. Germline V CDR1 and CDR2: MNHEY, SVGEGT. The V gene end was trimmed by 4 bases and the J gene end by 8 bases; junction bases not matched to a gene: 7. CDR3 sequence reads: CASSFRQGALGYTF. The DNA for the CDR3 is TGTGCCAGCAGTTTCCGACAGGGGGCCCTGGGCTACACCTTC.

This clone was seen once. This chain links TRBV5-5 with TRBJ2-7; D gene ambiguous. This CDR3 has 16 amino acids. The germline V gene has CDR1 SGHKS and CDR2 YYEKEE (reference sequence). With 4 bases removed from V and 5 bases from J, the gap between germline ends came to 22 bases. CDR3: CASSLQGLARSNEQYF. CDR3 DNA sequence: TGTGCCAGCAGCCTACAAGGTCTGGCGAGGAGTAACGAGCAGTACTTC.

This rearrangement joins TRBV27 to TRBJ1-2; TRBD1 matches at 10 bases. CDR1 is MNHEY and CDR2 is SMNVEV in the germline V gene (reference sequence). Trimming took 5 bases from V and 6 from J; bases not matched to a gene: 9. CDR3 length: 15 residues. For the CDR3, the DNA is TGTGCCAGCAGTATCCGACAGGGGGCGCAGGATGGCTACACCTTC. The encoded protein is CASSIRQGAQDGYTF.

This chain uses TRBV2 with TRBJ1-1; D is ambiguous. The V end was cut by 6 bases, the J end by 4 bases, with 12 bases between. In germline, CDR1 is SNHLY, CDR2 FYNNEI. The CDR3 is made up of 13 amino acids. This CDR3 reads CASSSRPGTEAFF. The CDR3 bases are TGTGCCAGCAGCTCCCGACCCGGCACTGAAGCTTTCTTT.

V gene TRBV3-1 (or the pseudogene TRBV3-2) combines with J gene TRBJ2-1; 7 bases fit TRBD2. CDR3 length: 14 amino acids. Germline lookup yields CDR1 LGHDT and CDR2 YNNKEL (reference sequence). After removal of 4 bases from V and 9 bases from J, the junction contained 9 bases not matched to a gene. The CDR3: CASSPGLVSPEQFF. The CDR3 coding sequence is TGTGCCAGCAGCCCCGGACTAGTATCCCCTGAGCAGTTCTTC.